Sequencing of this T cell receptor (beta chain) was carried out in a study of blood T cell repertoires in COVID-19. Study background: COVID-19 samples from acute and convalescent phases originated in the United States, Italy and Spain. T cells, B-cell-depleted T cells, or PBMCs provided the cDNA or gDNA that served as material.

Per germline, CDR1 SGHKS and CDR2 YYEKEE (reference sequence). This CDR3 has 15 amino acids. Trimming removed 0 bases at V and 8 bases at J, with 17 bases between. Original methodology: By means of reference gene primer amplification, nucleated cell counts were estimated. Clones were sequenced by immunoSEQ multiplex PCR, and TCRdb holds only the in-frame ones, with some missing. The DNA gave D and trimming, while V, J and clone size come from that table. The sample has about 270,000 clones; around 92% are singletons. Followed longitudinally, the Seattle patients had been enrolled during active infection.

This TCR was sampled from a young adult with COVID-19, enrolled during active disease. The chain combines TRBV5-5 with TRBJ1-1; D might be TRBD1 (5 bases). The specimen was peripheral blood. The CDR3 region is CASSLAGATGEEAFF. The CDR3, as DNA: TGTGCCAGCAGCTTGGCCGGGGCAACGGGGGAAGAAGCTTTCTTT.